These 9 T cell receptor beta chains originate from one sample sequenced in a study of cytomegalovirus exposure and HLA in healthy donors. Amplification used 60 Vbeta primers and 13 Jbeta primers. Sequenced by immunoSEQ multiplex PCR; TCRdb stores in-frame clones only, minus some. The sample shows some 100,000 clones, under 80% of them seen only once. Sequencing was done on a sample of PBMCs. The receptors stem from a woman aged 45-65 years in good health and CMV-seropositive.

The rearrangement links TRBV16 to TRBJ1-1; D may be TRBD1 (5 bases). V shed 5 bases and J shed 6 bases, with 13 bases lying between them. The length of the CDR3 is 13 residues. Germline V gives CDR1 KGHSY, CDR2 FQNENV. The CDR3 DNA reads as TGTGCCAGCAGCGCCATGGGGGGATCTGAAGCTTTCTTT. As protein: CASSAMGGSEAFF.

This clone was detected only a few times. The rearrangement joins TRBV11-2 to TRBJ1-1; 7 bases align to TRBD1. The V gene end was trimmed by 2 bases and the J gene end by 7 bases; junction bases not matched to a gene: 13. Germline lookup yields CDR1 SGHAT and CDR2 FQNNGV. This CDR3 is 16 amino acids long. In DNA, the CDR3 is TGTGCCAGCAGCTTATTCCCCCGGGACAGAGTTCATGAAGCTTTCTTT. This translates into CASSLFPRDRVHEAFF.

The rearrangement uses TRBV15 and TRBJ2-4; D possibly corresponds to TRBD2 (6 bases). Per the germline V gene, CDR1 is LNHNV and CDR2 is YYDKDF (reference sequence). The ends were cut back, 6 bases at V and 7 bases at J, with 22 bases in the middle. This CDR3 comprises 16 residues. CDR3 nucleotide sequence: TGTGCCACCAGTAACCGGGACTCCGTTTTATCGAACATTCAGTACTTC. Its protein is CATSNRDSVLSNIQYF.

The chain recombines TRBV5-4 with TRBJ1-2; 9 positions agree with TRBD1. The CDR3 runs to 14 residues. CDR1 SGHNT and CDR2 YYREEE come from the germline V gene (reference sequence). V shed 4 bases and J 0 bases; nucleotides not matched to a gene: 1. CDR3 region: CASSRTGANYGYTF. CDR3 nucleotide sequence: TGTGCCAGCAGCCGGACAGGGGCTAACTATGGCTACACCTTC.

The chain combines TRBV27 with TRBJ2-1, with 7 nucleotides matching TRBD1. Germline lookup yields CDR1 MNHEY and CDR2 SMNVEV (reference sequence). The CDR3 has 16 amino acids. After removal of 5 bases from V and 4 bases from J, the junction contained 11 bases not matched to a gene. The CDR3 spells CASSGTGTEGYNEQFF. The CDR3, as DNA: TGTGCCAGCAGTGGAACCGGGACAGAGGGGTACAATGAGCAGTTCTTC.

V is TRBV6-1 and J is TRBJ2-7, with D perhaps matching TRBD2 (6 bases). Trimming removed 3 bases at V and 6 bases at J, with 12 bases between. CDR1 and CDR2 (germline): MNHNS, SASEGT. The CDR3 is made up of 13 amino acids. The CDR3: CASSERDSPEQYF. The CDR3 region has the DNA TGTGCCAGCAGTGAGAGGGACTCTCCCGAGCAGTACTTC.

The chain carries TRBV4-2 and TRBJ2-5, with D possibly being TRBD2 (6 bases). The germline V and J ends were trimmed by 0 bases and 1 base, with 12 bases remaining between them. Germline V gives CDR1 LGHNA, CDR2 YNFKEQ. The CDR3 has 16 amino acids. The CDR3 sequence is CASSQDVGGGQETQYF. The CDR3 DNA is TGTGCCAGCAGCCAAGATGTGGGAGGTGGCCAAGAGACCCAGTACTTC.

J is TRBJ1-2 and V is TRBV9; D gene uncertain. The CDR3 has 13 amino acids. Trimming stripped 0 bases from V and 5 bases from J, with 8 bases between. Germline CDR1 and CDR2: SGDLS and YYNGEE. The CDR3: CASSVEGGYGYTF. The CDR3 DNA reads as TGTGCCAGCAGCGTAGAGGGAGGGTATGGCTACACCTTC.

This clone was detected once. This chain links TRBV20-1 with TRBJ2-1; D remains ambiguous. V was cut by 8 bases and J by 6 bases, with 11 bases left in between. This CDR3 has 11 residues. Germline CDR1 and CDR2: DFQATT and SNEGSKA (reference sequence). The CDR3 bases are TGCAGTTCCTCCTTTCTCAATGAGCAGTTCTTC. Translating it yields CSSSFLNEQFF.